Shown below are 21 T cell receptor beta chains from a single sample sequenced in a study of T cell responses to AZD1222 COVID-19 vaccine. The assay was immunoSEQ multiplex PCR, and TCRdb's table has in-frame clones only and misses some. The sample holds roughly 120,000 clones, 88% seen once. The material was peripheral blood, obtained 28 days after the second AZD1222 dose. The receptors were gathered from an adult who received the AZD1222 COVID-19 vaccine.

V is TRBV11-3 and J is TRBJ1-2; maybe TRBD1 (5 bases). Germline values: CDR1 SGHNT, CDR2 YENEEA. This CDR3 region has 16 residues. Between the trimmed V and J ends, which lost 5 bases and 1 base, there was a span of 17 bases. As DNA, the CDR3 is TGTGCCAGCAGCCCCTTACCGGGACCGAATAACTATGGCTACACCTTC. It encodes CASSPLPGPNNYGYTF.

The V gene is TRBV7-3, the J gene TRBJ1-1; possible D gene TRBD1, 5 bases. This CDR3 has 13 amino acids. Trimming stripped 5 bases from V and 7 bases from J, with 14 bases between. Germline V CDR1 and CDR2: SGHTA, FQGTGA. CDR3 sequence reads: CASSLRDGGEAFF. CDR3 bases: TGTGCCAGCAGCCTAAGGGACGGTGGTGAAGCTTTCTTT.

This chain links TRBV28 with TRBJ1-2, with D possibly TRBD1 on 6 matching bases. The CDR3 sequence is 12 residues long. The V end lost 10 bases, the J end lost 7 bases, and 16 bases lay between the germline ends. Germline V gives CDR1 MDHEN, CDR2 SYDVKM. CDR3 bases: TGTGCCACCCCTGCGGGGGCGGCTGGCTACACCTTC. Translating gives CATPAGAAGYTF.

The chain carries TRBV21-1 and TRBJ1-5; TRBD1 reflects the table's D call only, with no check against the DNA. TRBV21-1 counts as a pseudogene. The CDR3 is 15 amino acids. In DNA form, the CDR3 reads TGTGCCAGCAGCAACGCCGACAGGGGAGGCCAGCCCCAGCATTTT. Protein: CASSNADRGGQPQHF.

The chain couples TRBV19 to TRBJ1-3, with D unresolved. V dropped 3 bases and J dropped 0 bases, with 9 bases sitting between them. This CDR3 has 15 amino acids. Germline CDR1 LNHDA, CDR2 SQIVND (reference sequence). The DNA for the CDR3 is TGTGCCAGTAGTATTTATGCTGTCTCTGGAAACACCATATATTTT. Encoded protein: CASSIYAVSGNTIYF.

This sequence joins TRBV3-1 (or the pseudogene TRBV3-2) and TRBJ1-3; D uncertain. CDR3 length: 16 amino acids. The V end lost 7 bases, the J end lost 0 bases, and 16 bases lay between the germline ends. Per germline, CDR1 LGHDT and CDR2 YNNKEL (reference sequence). The CDR3 is CASTWGDGPSGNTIYF. The CDR3 DNA sequence: TGTGCCAGCACCTGGGGAGACGGGCCCTCTGGAAACACCATATATTTT.

The chain is built from TRBV5-6 and TRBJ2-3; possible D gene TRBD1, 5 bases. Germline V CDR1 and CDR2: SGHDT, YYEEEE. The CDR3 spans 16 residues. Trimming stripped 0 bases from V and 1 base from J, with 12 bases between. Here the CDR3 reads CASSLAVIRGTDTQYF. In DNA, the CDR3 is TGTGCCAGCAGCTTGGCCGTAATCAGGGGCACAGATACGCAGTATTTT.

The chain combines TRBV12-3 or TRBV12-4 with TRBJ2-4; D is perhaps TRBD1 (5 bases). CDR3 size: 13 residues. V was pared by 2 bases and J by 9 bases, with 11 bases between. CDR3 bases: TGTGCCAGCAGTTTAATGGGGCTGGGCATTCAGTACTTC. It yields the protein CASSLMGLGIQYF.

The chain recombines TRBV5-5 with TRBJ2-2, with TRBD2 identical over 10 bases. Germline loops: CDR1 SGHKS, CDR2 YYEKEE (reference sequence). The length of the CDR3 is 18 residues. Losses at the gene ends were 6 bases for V and 6 bases for J; bases not matched to a gene: 17. The CDR3 bases are TGTGCCAGCACCCGGGCGGGGGTTACAGCGGGAGGGCCCGGGGAGCTGTTTTTT. It specifies CASTRAGVTAGGPGELFF. The whole variable domain, remainder taken from reference TRBV5-5 and TRBJ2-2, is DAGVTQSPTHLIKTRGQQVTLRCSPISGHKSVSWYQQVLGQGPQFIFQYYEKEERGRGNFPDRFSARQFPNYSSELNVNALLLGDSALYLCASTRAGVTAGGPGELFFGEGSRLTVL.

The V and J genes are TRBV27 and TRBJ2-1; the D is unclear. CDR1 and CDR2 from the germline V gene are MNHEY and SMNVEV (reference sequence). V lost 7 bases and J lost 0, with 10 bases in between. The CDR3 has 14 amino acids. Here the CDR3 reads CASKVAGSYNEQFF. Written as DNA, the CDR3 is TGTGCCAGCAAAGTCGCAGGCTCCTACAATGAGCAGTTCTTC.

This clone has only one observation. This chain connects TRBV7-9 to TRBJ2-7; weak D call: TRBD2 (5 bases). The germline V gene has CDR1 SEHNR and CDR2 FQNEAQ (reference sequence). The CDR3 is made up of 14 amino acids. V dropped 4 bases and J dropped 2 bases, with 12 bases sitting between them. CDR3 residues: CASSSIPGTYEQYF. CDR3 bases: TGTGCCAGCAGCTCAATACCCGGGACCTACGAGCAGTACTTC.

The chain combines TRBV18 with TRBJ1-1; D unclear. Trimming took off 3 bases at V and 3 bases at J, with 8 bases between the two ends. In germline, CDR1 is KGHSH, CDR2 LQKENI. The CDR3 runs to 13 residues. CDR3 nucleotide sequence: TGTGCCAGCTCACCCAATGGTGACACTGAAGCTTTCTTT. This sequence encodes CASSPNGDTEAFF.

V is TRBV6-5 and J is TRBJ2-7, with D perhaps matching TRBD1 (6 bases). The CDR3 runs 14 residues. CDR1 and CDR2 from the germline V gene are MNHEY and SVGAGI. Trimming stripped 4 bases from V and 2 bases from J, with 12 bases between. The CDR3 region is CASSWTATTYEQYF. As DNA, the CDR3 is TGTGCCAGCAGTTGGACAGCAACTACCTACGAGCAGTACTTC.

The rearrangement uses TRBV14 and TRBJ2-2, with 10 bases that match TRBD2. From germline, CDR1 is SGHDN and CDR2 FVKESK. This CDR3 contains 15 residues. With 4 bases clipped from V and 3 bases from J, the junction kept 2 bases outside the gene matches. The CDR3 is CASSPAGGYTGELFF. The CDR3 nucleotides read TGTGCCAGCAGCCCAGCGGGAGGGTACACCGGGGAGCTGTTTTTT.

As concerns this clone: The identical CDR3 is also encoded by other nucleotide sequences in the sample. This chain connects TRBV5-1 to TRBJ1-5; D is uncertain. The CDR3 has 14 residues. The V end was cut by 0 bases, the J end by 2 bases, with 6 bases between. The V gene's germline CDR1 is SGHRS and CDR2 YFSETQ. The CDR3 sequence is CASSLEGGNQPQHF. DNA of the CDR3: TGCGCCAGCAGCTTGGAGGGCGGCAATCAGCCCCAGCATTTT. Combining the CDR3 with reference TRBV5-1 and TRBJ1-5 gives the whole variable domain KAGVTQTPRYLIKTRGQQVTLSCSPISGHRSVSWYQQTPGQGLQFLFEYFSETQRNKGNFPGRFSGRQFSNSRSEMNVSTLELGDSALYLCASSLEGGNQPQHFGDGTRLSIL.

The V and J genes are TRBV9 and TRBJ2-7; the D is unclear. Germline-derived CDR1 and CDR2 are SGDLS and YYNGEE. Trimming shortened V by 0 bases and J by 0 bases, and 7 bases separated the two germline ends. The CDR3 length is 14 residues. In nucleotides, the CDR3 is TGTGCCAGCAGCGTAGATGGCAGCTCCTACGAGCAGTACTTC. It codes for CASSVDGSSYEQYF.

The chain couples TRBV29-1 to TRBJ2-5, with D possibly being TRBD1 (7 bases). V was clipped by 6 bases and J by 4 bases, with 18 bases between them. Germline lookup yields CDR1 SQVTM and CDR2 ANQGSEA. The CDR3 extends over 14 amino acids. For the CDR3, the DNA is TGCAGCGTCTCACAGGGGAGGATAGGAGAGACCCAGTACTTC. Translated, it gives CSVSQGRIGETQYF.

This chain connects TRBV27 to TRBJ1-2; 7 bases match TRBD1. Germline V gives CDR1 MNHEY, CDR2 SMNVEV (reference sequence). J gave up 7 bases and V 4 bases, and 15 bases lay outside the gene matches. The CDR3 extends over 16 amino acids. CDR3: CASSSRSTGPGGGYTF. The CDR3 coding sequence is TGTGCCAGCAGTTCCAGAAGCACAGGGCCAGGGGGTGGCTACACCTTC.

The chain carries TRBV3-1 (or the pseudogene TRBV3-2) and TRBJ2-2; 13 nucleotides match TRBD2. CDR1 and CDR2 from the germline V gene are LGHDT and YNNKEL (reference sequence). The V gene end was trimmed by 0 bases and the J gene end by 1 base; junction bases not matched to a gene: 2. The CDR3 is 18 amino acids. Here the CDR3 reads CASSQETSGGQNTGELFF. The CDR3 nucleotides are TGTGCCAGCAGCCAAGAGACTAGCGGGGGGCAGAACACCGGGGAGCTGTTTTTT.

The V and J genes are TRBV15 and TRBJ1-5, with 9 bases identical to TRBD1. Germline loops: CDR1 LNHNV, CDR2 YYDKDF (reference sequence). The trim removed 5 bases at V and 7 bases at J, leaving 12 bases unmatched. The CDR3 totals 16 residues. The chain's CDR3 is CATSGRHGTGSQPQHF. The DNA of the CDR3 is TGTGCCACCAGCGGCCGACACGGGACAGGGAGCCAGCCCCAGCATTTT.

This rearrangement joins TRBV5-1 to TRBJ2-2, with 11 bases matching TRBD2. Germline CDR1 SGHRS, CDR2 YFSETQ. J gave up 2 bases and V 4 bases, and 13 bases lay outside the gene matches. CDR3 length equals 19 residues. The CDR3 DNA sequence: TGCGCCAGCAGCCCCCAAGTACTAGCGGGAGTCAAAAACACCGGGGAGCTGTTTTTT. Its protein is CASSPQVLAGVKNTGELFF.